This T cell receptor (beta chain) was documented in a study of OX40 agonist ivuxolimab in advanced cancers. Study as a whole: Ivuxolimab is an agonistic anti-OX40 (CD134) antibody, and patients were treated with it.

Data came from immunoSEQ multiplex PCR; TCRdb stores just in-frame clones and leaves some out. The repertoire has 90,000 to 100,000 clones, approximately 91% of them found once; the top ten carry around 0.82%. Trimming cost V 1 base and J 0 bases, with 14 bases left between them. The length of the CDR3 is 16 residues. The starting material was CD4+ or CD8+ T cells sorted from blood, obtained in a trial of the OX40 agonist ivuxolimab. This clonotype was sampled from an adult with an advanced solid tumor such as melanoma, head and neck, liver or kidney cancer. This sequence joins TRBV5-3 and TRBJ2-7; D not resolved. TRBV5-3 is treated as an ORF (open reading frame) with a function not yet certain. The CDR3 loop is CARSLIRSYSSYEQYV. DNA of the CDR3: TGTGCCAGAAGCTTGATAAGGAGTTACTCCTCCTACGAGCAGTACGTC.